The 9 T cell receptor beta chains given below trace back to one sample, sequenced in a study of siplizumab effects on memory and regulatory T cells (dated by TCRdb to the late 2010s). Libraries were built with the immunoSEQ multiplex PCR assay. In TCRdb, the immuneACCESS table is reduced to in-frame sequences with V and J assigned. These tables do not hold every clone; where another copy was compared, an unresolved V gene accounts for under half, and the others remain unexplained. Present in this sample are more than 90,000 clones, roughly 94% of which were seen just once. Approximately 1.5% of the sample lies in the top ten. Sequencing was carried out using non-Treg CD4+ T cells sorted from blood. This specimen's cell subset or site label, per the study, means: FACS-sorted unstimulated CD4+ non-regulatory T cells. Receptor source: a human donor in good health.

The chain carries TRBV4-2 and TRBJ1-2, with no clear D. CDR3 length equals 16 residues. V lost 0 bases and J lost 5, with 16 bases in between. Germline assignment: CDR1 LGHNA and CDR2 YNFKEQ. The CDR3 DNA reads as TGTGCCAGCAGCCAAGATTGGACGCAATCGATATATGGCTACACCTTC. This codes for CASSQDWTQSIYGYTF.

CDR3 protein: CAWARGQVETQYF. In DNA form, the CDR3 reads TGTGCCTGGGCCCGGGGCCAGGTAGAGACCCAGTACTTC. This rearrangement joins TRBV30 to TRBJ2-5; D tentatively reads TRBD1 or TRBD2 (5 bases each). In germline, CDR1 is GTSNPN, CDR2 SVGIG (reference sequence). The CDR3 has 13 amino acids. V gave up 5 bases and J gave up 4 bases, with 14 bases separating them.

The chain has TRBV19 and TRBJ1-1; TRBD1 agrees at 9 bases. V was pared by 5 bases and J by 1 base, with 8 bases of the junction left unmatched. Germline CDR1 LNHDA, CDR2 SQIVND (reference sequence). The CDR3 extends over 16 amino acids. This CDR3 is CASSLPGTGTNTEAFF. For the CDR3, the DNA is TGTGCCAGTAGTCTACCCGGGACAGGGACGAACACTGAAGCTTTCTTT.

This clone was counted a single time. V usage is TRBV10-1 and J usage is TRBJ2-1; D gene uncertain. The V gene lost 0 bases and the J gene lost 5 bases, with 14 bases spanning the gap. Germline V CDR1 and CDR2: WNHNN, SYGVQD (reference sequence). The CDR3 is 16 amino acids. The CDR3 DNA is TGCGCCAGCAGTGAGTCGTCGACTCTATTAAACAATGAGCAGTTCTTC. Its translation is CASSESSTLLNNEQFF.

This sequence joins TRBV28 and TRBJ2-7, with TRBD1 identical over 10 bases. V lost 5 bases, J lost 4 bases, and 14 bases stayed unmatched. The CDR3 extends over 17 amino acids. Germline CDR1 and CDR2: MDHEN and SYDVKM. Here the CDR3 reads CASSPIMTGGGRYEQYF. The CDR3 region has the DNA TGTGCCAGCAGTCCAATTATGACAGGGGGCGGAAGGTACGAGCAGTACTTC. Full variable domain (missing parts from reference TRBV28 and TRBJ2-7): DVKVTQSSRYLVKRTGEKVFLECVQDMDHENMFWYRQDPGLGLRLIYFSYDVKMKEKGDIPEGYSVSREKKERFSLILESASTNQTSMYLCASSPIMTGGGRYEQYFGPGTRLTVT.

The chain carries TRBV5-1 and TRBJ2-3; 8 nucleotides line up with TRBD1. This CDR3 is built from 16 residues. Germline V gene lookup returns CDR1 SGHRS and CDR2 YFSETQ. V dropped 4 bases and J dropped 4; count of bases not matched to a gene: 11. CDR3 amino acids: CASSSRTGHGSDTQYF. Here the CDR3 DNA reads TGCGCCAGCAGCAGCCGGACAGGGCATGGGTCAGATACGCAGTATTTT. The entire variable domain, with the rest obtained from reference TRBV5-1 and TRBJ2-3, is as follows: KAGVTQTPRYLIKTRGQQVTLSCSPISGHRSVSWYQQTPGQGLQFLFEYFSETQRNKGNFPGRFSGRQFSNSRSEMNVSTLELGDSALYLCASSSRTGHGSDTQYFGPGTRLTVL.

This chain uses TRBV6-1 with TRBJ2-3; D is ambiguous. The V end lost 5 bases, the J end lost 2 bases, and 2 bases lay between the germline ends. Germline V gives CDR1 MNHNS, CDR2 SASEGT. The CDR3 consists of 11 residues. Here the CDR3 DNA reads TGTGCCAGCAGTAACACAGATACGCAGTATTTT. This gives the protein CASSNTDTQYF.

The chain recombines TRBV7-2 with TRBJ2-1, with 11 nucleotides matching TRBD2. V was pared by 1 base and J by 7 bases, with 6 bases of the junction left unmatched. Germline V gene data show CDR1 as SGHTA and CDR2 as FQGNSA. CDR3 length equals 16 residues. CDR3 sequence: CASSLGLAGGGNEQFF. The CDR3 DNA sequence: TGTGCCAGCAGCTTAGGGCTAGCGGGAGGCGGGAATGAGCAGTTCTTC.

The rearrangement joins TRBV28 to TRBJ1-1; no firm D call. This CDR3 spans 14 amino acids. From germline, CDR1 is MDHEN and CDR2 SYDVKM. V was trimmed by 6 bases and J by 1 base, leaving 12 bases between them. CDR3 in DNA: TGTGCCAGCAGATTCACTTCTTCGAACACTGAAGCTTTCTTT. This sequence encodes CASRFTSSNTEAFF.